The rows below give T cell receptor beta chains drawn from one sample of a study of shared clonotypes between healthy human individuals. The method was immunoSEQ multiplex PCR; TCRdb's version includes in-frame clones alone and lacks a portion of them. The data hold about 2.1 million clones, with approximately 92% observed a single time. Input material: naive CD8+ T cells from PBMCs. The receptors shown here come from a man between 18 and 35 years old in good health. Some clones in this sample may be carry-over from other donors' samples. Each CDR3 is given with its conserved first and last residue. D genes are given only for firm matches. Clone sizes are given selectively: once, few, many, or a class where the clone is expanded.

d_gene,abundance,j_gene,v_gene,CDR3nt,CDR3aa
TRBD1,once,TRBJ2-7,TRBV18,TGTGCCAGCTCACCAACGGGACAGCCAATTTACGAGCAGTACTTC,CASSPTGQPIYEQYF
.,.,TRBJ1-1,TRBV27,TGTGCCAGCAGTTTAGGGGCAGGTCTTGCCACTGAAGCTTTCTTT,CASSLGAGLATEAFF
.,.,TRBJ1-2,TRBV14,TGTGCCAGCAGCCAAGCCCCTGGGCAGCAGCGTTATGGCTACACCTTC,CASSQAPGQQRYGYTF
.,.,TRBJ1-4,TRBV19,TGTGCCAGTAGTCTCATGACGTATAGTGGTGAAAAACTGTTTTTT,CASSLMTYSGEKLFF
.,.,TRBJ2-7,TRBV7-2,TGTGCCAGCAGCCTAAGGGAAGGCACCTACGAGCAGTACTTC,CASSLREGTYEQYF
TRBD2,.,TRBJ2-3,TRBV19,TGTGCCAGTAGGATGCGGGAGTATACAGATACGCAGTATTTT,CASRMREYTDTQYF
.,once,TRBJ1-2,TRBV19,TGTGCCAGTAGCCCCGGGTCTAACTATGGCTACACCTTC,CASSPGSNYGYTF
.,.,TRBJ2-1,TRBV4-3,TGCGCCAGCAGCCAGCTCCACCCTAACTCCGGCTCCTACAATGAGCAGTTCTTC,CASSQLHPNSGSYNEQFF
.,.,TRBJ2-7,TRBV7-2,TGTGCCAGCAGCTTAGGCGGGGGCGCGGGTTACGAGCAGTACTTC,CASSLGGGAGYEQYF
.,.,TRBJ1-4,TRBV27,TGTGCCAGCCGGGGGTTGGAGGAAAAACTGTTTTTT,CASRGLEEKLFF
TRBD2,.,TRBJ2-1,TRBV5-8,TGTGCCAGCAGCTTGGGACAGCGGGAGGGCCGCAATGAGCAGTTCTTC,CASSLGQREGRNEQFF
TRBD1,.,TRBJ2-3,TRBV27,TGTGCCAGCAGAAAAGACAGGGCCCCAGATACGCAGTATTTT,CASRKDRAPDTQYF
TRBD2,.,TRBJ2-1,TRBV27,TGTGCCAGCAGTTTATCCGGGGTGAGAGGACTAGCGGGAGGTGATGAGCAGTTCTTC,CASSLSGVRGLAGGDEQFF
.,.,TRBJ2-7,TRBV7-9,TGTGCCAGCAGCTCCCCCAAGGGGGACTACGAGCAGTACTTC,CASSSPKGDYEQYF
.,few,TRBJ1-5,TRBV2,TGTGCCAGCAGGGACTACTATCCCAATCAGCCCCAGCATTTT,CASRDYYPNQPQHF
TRBD2,.,TRBJ2-5,TRBV4-1,TGCGCCAGCAGAGAGGGACTAGGGAAGGGGACCCAGTACTTC,CASREGLGKGTQYF
.,.,TRBJ2-5,TRBV6-6,TGTGCCGCAAAGCTTCATGGGCCCTCCAAAGAGACCCAGTACTTC,CAAKLHGPSKETQYF
.,.,TRBJ1-1,TRBV6-5,TGTGCCAGCAGTCCGGACATGGGGTCCACTGAAGCTTTCTTT,CASSPDMGSTEAFF
TRBD1,.,TRBJ2-7,TRBV13,TGTGCCAGCAGCCCGCGGACAGGGAACCACGAGCAGTACTTC,CASSPRTGNHEQYF
TRBD2,.,TRBJ2-1,TRBV7-9,TGTGCCAGCAGCTTAGCAGTCGGGACTAGCGGGTACAATGAGCAGTTCTTC,CASSLAVGTSGYNEQFF
.,.,TRBJ2-3,TRBV7-8,TGTGCCAGCAGCTTAGAGGGGGATAGCACGCAGTATTTT,CASSLEGDSTQYF
TRBD2,few,TRBJ2-1,TRBV5-6,TGTGCCAGCAGCTTGGCGAGCGGGGGGTACAATGAGCAGTTCTTC,CASSLASGGYNEQFF
.,.,TRBJ1-1,TRBV18,TGTGCCAGCTCACCGCAGGGGACGAACACTGAAGCTTTCTTT,CASSPQGTNTEAFF
.,.,TRBJ2-7,TRBV28,TGTGCCAGCAGTTTGTTCTCGGGACTGTCGTACGAGCAGTACTTC,CASSLFSGLSYEQYF
.,.,TRBJ2-1,TRBV7-9,TGTGCCAGCAGCCCGAAAGCCGATCCCGATGAGCAGTTCTTC,CASSPKADPDEQFF